These T cell receptor beta chains were read from a single sample in a study of T cells after yellow fever vaccination. Each CDR3 protein is one row after TCRdb ran MiXCR on the 5' RACE reads. The data hold hundreds of thousands of distinct CDR3 sequences, with 9% to 15% observed a single time. Sequencing was performed on PBMCs, taken on the day of the yellow fever booster vaccination. Source of these receptors: a man in his thirties or forties who received the YFV17D yellow fever vaccine. Each CDR3 is given with its conserved first and last residue. A D gene is named only where the DNA matches it firmly. For some rows the clone size is stated as once, few or many, or as a class when expanded; others skip it.

CDR3 DNA: TGTGCCATCAGTGAGTCGGGCAGCGACCTCAATGAGCAGTTCTTC
CDR3 protein: CAISESGSDLNEQFF
D gene: NA
CDR3 length: 15
V gene: TRBV10-3
clone size: NA
J gene: TRBJ2-1

CDR3 DNA: TGTGCCAGCAGCTTGGGTTTTTTTCAGGGGCCCGCCGGCTATGGCTACACCTTC
CDR3 protein: CASSLGFFQGPAGYGYTF
D gene: NA
CDR3 length: 18
V gene: TRBV11-2
clone size: few
J gene: TRBJ1-2

CDR3 DNA: TGCGCCAGCAGCTGGACTAGCGGGAGGCCAGATACGCAGTATTTT
CDR3 protein: CASSWTSGRPDTQYF
D gene: TRBD2
CDR3 length: 15
V gene: TRBV5-1
clone size: NA
J gene: TRBJ2-3

CDR3 DNA: TGCAGCGTCGGTCCGGGACAGGGGGCCTACGAGCAGTACTTC
CDR3 protein: CSVGPGQGAYEQYF
D gene: TRBD1
CDR3 length: 14
V gene: TRBV29-1
clone size: few
J gene: TRBJ2-7

CDR3 DNA: TGTGCCAGCAGCCCGACTAGCGGGAGAGGGGGTGAGCAGTTCTTC
CDR3 protein: CASSPTSGRGGEQFF
D gene: TRBD2
CDR3 length: 15
V gene: TRBV7-2
clone size: NA
J gene: TRBJ2-1

CDR3 DNA: TGTGCCAGCAGCTTGTCTGCTAGCGGGTTGAATGAGCAGTTCTTC
CDR3 protein: CASSLSASGLNEQFF
D gene: TRBD2
CDR3 length: 15
V gene: TRBV5-4
clone size: NA
J gene: TRBJ2-1

CDR3 DNA: TGTGCCAGCAGGACCAGCCAGGGTGCAGATACGCAGTATTTT
CDR3 protein: CASRTSQGADTQYF
D gene: NA
CDR3 length: 14
V gene: TRBV6-5
clone size: medium-sized
J gene: TRBJ2-3

CDR3 DNA: TGCGCCAGCAGCCAAGATGGAGCAGGGGGCGATCCCTACAATGAGCAGTTCTTC
CDR3 protein: CASSQDGAGGDPYNEQFF
D gene: TRBD1
CDR3 length: 18
V gene: TRBV4-3
clone size: NA
J gene: TRBJ2-1

CDR3 DNA: TGTGCCAGCAGTTCGATCGGACGAGCCTACGAGCAGTACTTC
CDR3 protein: CASSSIGRAYEQYF
D gene: NA
CDR3 length: 14
V gene: TRBV6-5
clone size: many
J gene: TRBJ2-7

CDR3 DNA: TGTGCCAGCAGCGGGATCGGGGGGAACACTGAAGCTTTCTTT
CDR3 protein: CASSGIGGNTEAFF
D gene: NA
CDR3 length: 14
V gene: TRBV9
clone size: few
J gene: TRBJ1-1

CDR3 DNA: TGCGCCAGCAGCCCGGGACACCAAGCAACTAATGAAAAACTGTTTTTT
CDR3 protein: CASSPGHQATNEKLFF
D gene: NA
CDR3 length: 16
V gene: TRBV5-1
clone size: NA
J gene: TRBJ1-4

CDR3 DNA: TGTGCCAGCAGCTCGATGGTGACAGGGACCTATGGCTACACCTTC
CDR3 protein: CASSSMVTGTYGYTF
D gene: TRBD1
CDR3 length: 15
V gene: TRBV11-2
clone size: few
J gene: TRBJ1-2

CDR3 DNA: TGCGCCAGCAGCCAAGGGGGCTCCCCGGAGGGCATTCAGTACTTC
CDR3 protein: CASSQGGSPEGIQYF
D gene: NA
CDR3 length: 15
V gene: TRBV4-3
clone size: few
J gene: TRBJ2-4

CDR3 DNA: TGCAGTGCTAGATTTCCGGGGGCGGATGAGCAGTTCTTC
CDR3 protein: CSARFPGADEQFF
D gene: NA
CDR3 length: 13
V gene: TRBV20-1
clone size: NA
J gene: TRBJ2-1

CDR3 DNA: TGCAGCGCTGCGGATGCGGCGGAGACCCAGTACTTC
CDR3 protein: CSAADAAETQYF
D gene: NA
CDR3 length: 12
V gene: TRBV29-1
clone size: few
J gene: TRBJ2-5

CDR3 DNA: TGTGCCAGCAGCTTAGGGGCATCAAGTTTGCATCAGCCCCAGCATTTT
CDR3 protein: CASSLGASSLHQPQHF
D gene: NA
CDR3 length: 16
V gene: TRBV7-2
clone size: few
J gene: TRBJ1-5

CDR3 DNA: TGCGCCAGCAGCCAAGCGGAACGGAAAAACATTCAGTACTTC
CDR3 protein: CASSQAERKNIQYF
D gene: NA
CDR3 length: 14
V gene: TRBV4-3
clone size: NA
J gene: TRBJ2-4

CDR3 DNA: TGTGCCAGCAGTTTAGTACAATTGGGGTACAATGAGCAGTTCTTC
CDR3 protein: CASSLVQLGYNEQFF
D gene: NA
CDR3 length: 15
V gene: TRBV12-3/TRBV12-4
clone size: many
J gene: TRBJ2-1

CDR3 DNA: TGCAGTGTCCGGGCCCCGGGCACAGATACGCAGTATTTT
CDR3 protein: CSVRAPGTDTQYF
D gene: NA
CDR3 length: 13
V gene: TRBV20-1
clone size: NA
J gene: TRBJ2-3

CDR3 DNA: TGTGCCAGCAGTTTCAGGGACAGGCGGAGCAATCAGCCCCAGCATTTT
CDR3 protein: CASSFRDRRSNQPQHF
D gene: TRBD1
CDR3 length: 16
V gene: TRBV28
clone size: few
J gene: TRBJ1-5

CDR3 DNA: TGCAGTGCTACAGGACTAGCGGGAGGGCCACGAGAGACCCAGTACTTC
CDR3 protein: CSATGLAGGPRETQYF
D gene: TRBD2
CDR3 length: 16
V gene: TRBV20-1
clone size: once
J gene: TRBJ2-5

CDR3 DNA: TGCAGTGCTAGTCCGGCCCAAGGGCCTCACCCCCTCCACTTT
CDR3 protein: CSASPAQGPHPLHF
D gene: NA
CDR3 length: 14
V gene: TRBV20-1
clone size: few
J gene: TRBJ1-6

CDR3 DNA: TGTGCCAGCAGGTCTACAGGGGCAGATACGCAGTATTTT
CDR3 protein: CASRSTGADTQYF
D gene: TRBD1
CDR3 length: 13
V gene: TRBV7-9
clone size: NA
J gene: TRBJ2-3

CDR3 DNA: TGTGCCATCAGGGGGACAGGGCCCTCCTACGAGCAGTACTTC
CDR3 protein: CAIRGTGPSYEQYF
D gene: TRBD1
CDR3 length: 14
V gene: TRBV10-3
clone size: NA
J gene: TRBJ2-7

CDR3 DNA: TGTGCCAGCAGCCAGGGACAGGGCACCGGGGAGCTGTTTTTT
CDR3 protein: CASSQGQGTGELFF
D gene: TRBD1
CDR3 length: 14
V gene: TRBV3-1
clone size: few
J gene: TRBJ2-2

CDR3 DNA: TGTGCCAGCAGCTTGGGAGGGAAGGGCCCCCAAGAGACCCAGTACTTC
CDR3 protein: CASSLGGKGPQETQYF
D gene: NA
CDR3 length: 16
V gene: TRBV5-6
clone size: few
J gene: TRBJ2-5

CDR3 DNA: TGTGCCAGCAGTCTCGCGGGAAGACTTAATTCACCCCTCCACTTT
CDR3 protein: CASSLAGRLNSPLHF
D gene: NA
CDR3 length: 15
V gene: TRBV28
clone size: NA
J gene: TRBJ1-6

CDR3 DNA: TGTGCCAGCAGTCCCGGACAGGAGACTAACTATGGCTACACCTTC
CDR3 protein: CASSPGQETNYGYTF
D gene: TRBD1
CDR3 length: 15
V gene: TRBV7-8
clone size: NA
J gene: TRBJ1-2